Sequencing of this T cell receptor (beta chain) was carried out in a study of T-cell reconstitution after alpha-beta-depleted transplantation in children. General study findings and limits: The study traced high day-60 TCRbeta diversity in some patients to surviving recipient T cells and thymic progenitors. Expanded graft clones numbering several hundred reportedly gave rise to alpha-beta T cells about two months after transplant. Among T cells one year after transplant, newly produced cells accounted for most counts and diversity.

V dropped 3 bases and J dropped 10 bases, with 11 bases sitting between them. The CDR3 length is 11 residues. Per the germline V gene, CDR1 is SGHRS and CDR2 is YFSETQ. On this clonotype: Its target is not known.

Unique molecular identifiers were incorporated when the TCRbeta library was constructed. TCRdb redid the calling of the PCR reads with MiXCR, one entry per CDR3 protein. The sample consists of 780,000 or so distinct CDR3 sequences, less than 20% of them appearing once. The chain couples TRBV5-1 to TRBJ2-7, with D unresolved. Sequenced here: PBMCs, mostly from graft donor cells, sampled 360 days after TCRalphabeta/CD19-depleted stem cell transplant. The TCR sequence derives from a male patient aged 5 to 17 who had a stem cell transplant for acute lymphoblastic leukemia, so the T cells may come from the graft donor. CDR3 sequence (DNA): TGCGCCAGCAGCTCTACCTGGGAACAGTACTTC. Translated, it gives CASSSTWEQYF.